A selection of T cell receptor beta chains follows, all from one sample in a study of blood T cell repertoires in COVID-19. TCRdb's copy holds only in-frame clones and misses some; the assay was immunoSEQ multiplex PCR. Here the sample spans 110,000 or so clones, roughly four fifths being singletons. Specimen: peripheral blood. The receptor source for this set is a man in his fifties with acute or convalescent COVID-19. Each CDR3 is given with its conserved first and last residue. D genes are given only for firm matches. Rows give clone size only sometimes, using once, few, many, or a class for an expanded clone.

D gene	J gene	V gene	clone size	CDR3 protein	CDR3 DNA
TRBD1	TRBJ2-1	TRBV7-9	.	CASSLAQGADEQFF	TGTGCCAGCAGCTTAGCGCAGGGGGCCGATGAGCAGTTCTTC
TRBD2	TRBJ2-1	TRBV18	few	CASSPDRGGGLHEQFF	TGTGCCAGCTCACCAGATCGGGGGGGCGGTCTTCATGAGCAGTTCTTC
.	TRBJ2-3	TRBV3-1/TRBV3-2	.	CASSQDGGTSTDTQYF	TGTGCCAGCAGCCAAGATGGAGGGACTAGCACAGATACGCAGTATTTT
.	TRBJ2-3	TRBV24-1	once	CATSDFSRVGTDTQYF	TGTGCCACCAGTGATTTTTCCCGAGTGGGCACAGATACGCAGTATTTT
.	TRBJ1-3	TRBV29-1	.	CSVESDSDSGNTIYF	TGCAGCGTTGAGTCCGACAGCGACTCTGGAAACACCATATATTTT
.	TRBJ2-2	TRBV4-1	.	CASSQAGLGGELFF	TGCGCCAGCAGCCAAGCAGGGCTAGGCGGGGAGCTGTTTTTT
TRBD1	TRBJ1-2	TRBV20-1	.	CSASSGTVLGYTF	TGCAGTGCTAGTTCGGGGACAGTCCTTGGCTACACCTTC
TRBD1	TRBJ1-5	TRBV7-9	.	CASSSGTGVNQPQHF	TGTGCCAGCAGCTCCGGGACAGGGGTTAATCAGCCCCAGCATTTT
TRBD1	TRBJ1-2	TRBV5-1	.	CASSLDRAYGYTF	TGCGCCAGCAGCCTTGACAGGGCGTATGGCTACACCTTC
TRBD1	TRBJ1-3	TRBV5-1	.	CASSLDRGPGNTIYF	TGCGCCAGCAGCTTGGACAGGGGCCCTGGAAACACCATATATTTT
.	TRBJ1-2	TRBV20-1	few	CSTDQGFGYTF	TGCAGTACCGACCAGGGTTTTGGCTACACCTTC
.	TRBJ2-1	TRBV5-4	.	CASSSPTVDNEQFF	TGTGCCAGCAGCTCACCGACAGTAGACAATGAGCAGTTCTTC
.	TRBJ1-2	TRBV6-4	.	CASSISAEGDYGYTF	TGTGCCAGCAGTATATCGGCAGAGGGGGACTATGGCTACACCTTC
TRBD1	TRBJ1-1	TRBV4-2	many	CASSQLTGQGTEAFF	TGTGCCAGCAGCCAACTTACGGGACAGGGCACTGAAGCTTTCTTT
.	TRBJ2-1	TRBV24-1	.	CATSASGISYNEQFF	TGTGCCACCAGTGCATCGGGGATCTCCTACAATGAGCAGTTCTTC
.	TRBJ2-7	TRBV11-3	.	CASSSLRGGEQYF	TGTGCCAGCAGCTCCCTACGGGGTGGCGAGCAGTACTTC
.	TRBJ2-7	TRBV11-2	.	CASSVTYEQYF	TGTGCCAGCAGCGTTACCTACGAGCAGTACTTC
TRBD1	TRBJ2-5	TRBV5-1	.	CARRDRGMVQETQYF	TGCGCCCGCCGGGACAGGGGGATGGTACAAGAGACCCAGTACTTC
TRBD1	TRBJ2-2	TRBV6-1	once	CASSEAGQGAGTGELFF	TGTGCCAGCAGTGAAGCGGGACAGGGGGCCGGCACCGGGGAGCTGTTTTTT
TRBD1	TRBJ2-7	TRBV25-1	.	CASSGGQSYEQYF	TGTGCCAGCAGTGGGGGACAGTCCTACGAGCAGTACTTC
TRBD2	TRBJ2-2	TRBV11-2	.	CASRQGRGGLAGELFF	TGTGCCAGCAGGCAAGGACGGGGGGGCCTGGCCGGGGAGCTGTTTTTT
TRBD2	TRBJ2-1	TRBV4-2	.	CASSPAGTSGIYNEQFF	TGTGCCAGCAGCCCCGCCGGGACTAGCGGGATTTACAATGAGCAGTTCTTC
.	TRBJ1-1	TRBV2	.	CASSEARQIEAFF	TGTGCCAGCAGTGAAGCAAGACAGATTGAAGCTTTCTTT
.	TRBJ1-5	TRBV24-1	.	CATSDSPVSNQPQHF	TGTGCCACCAGTGATTCTCCAGTTAGCAATCAGCCCCAGCATTTT
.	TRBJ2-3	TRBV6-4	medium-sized	CASSDKGEADTQYF	TGTGCCAGCAGTGACAAGGGGGAAGCAGATACGCAGTATTTT
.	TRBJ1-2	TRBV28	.	CASSLAGANYGYTF	TGTGCCAGCAGTTTGGCAGGGGCTAACTATGGCTACACCTTC